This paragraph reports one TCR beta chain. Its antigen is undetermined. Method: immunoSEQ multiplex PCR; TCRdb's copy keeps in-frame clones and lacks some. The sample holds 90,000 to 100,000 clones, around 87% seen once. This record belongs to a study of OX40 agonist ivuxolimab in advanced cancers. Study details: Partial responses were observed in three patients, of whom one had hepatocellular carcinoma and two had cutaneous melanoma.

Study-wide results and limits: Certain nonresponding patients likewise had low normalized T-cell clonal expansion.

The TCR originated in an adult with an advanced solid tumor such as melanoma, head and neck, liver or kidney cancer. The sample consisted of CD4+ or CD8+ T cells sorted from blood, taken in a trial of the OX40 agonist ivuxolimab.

CDR3 sequence (DNA): TGTGCCAGCAGCGGGGACAGGGGAGGGGATACGCAGTATTTT. Protein product: CASSGDRGGDTQYF. V usage is TRBV9 and J usage is TRBJ2-3; TRBD1 matches 10 bases. Looked up from germline, CDR1 is SGDLS and CDR2 is YYNGEE. The CDR3 runs 14 residues. The J segment lost 6 bases and the V segment lost 3 bases, leaving 4 bases of the junction unmatched.